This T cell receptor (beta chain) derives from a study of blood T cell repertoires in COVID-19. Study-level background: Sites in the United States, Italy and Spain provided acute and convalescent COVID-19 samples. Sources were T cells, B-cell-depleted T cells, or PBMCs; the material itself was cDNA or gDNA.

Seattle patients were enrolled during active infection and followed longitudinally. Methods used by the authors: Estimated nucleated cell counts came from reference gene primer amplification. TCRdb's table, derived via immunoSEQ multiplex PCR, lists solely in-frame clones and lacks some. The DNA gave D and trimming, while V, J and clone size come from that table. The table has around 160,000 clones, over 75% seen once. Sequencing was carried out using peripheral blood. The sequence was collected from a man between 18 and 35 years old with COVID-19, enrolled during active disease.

The chain's CDR3 is CASSEGRDRDYEQYF. The CDR3 DNA reads as TGTGCCAGCAGTGAAGGTAGGGACAGGGACTACGAGCAGTACTTC. The rearrangement joins TRBV2 to TRBJ2-7; 9 bases are shared with TRBD1. The CDR3 runs to 15 residues. The V gene's germline CDR1 is SNHLY and CDR2 FYNNEI. After removal of 1 base from V and 3 bases from J, the junction contained 4 bases not matched to a gene.